Described below is a single TCR beta chain sequence and its context. Its antigen is still unknown. This sample's treatment: 15 to 20 received Ad26.COV2.S at low or high dose, single or two shots; five or six received placebo; per-sample allocation not given. Specimen acquisition occurred on day 63 following the initial vaccine or placebo injection. Spike of the Wuhan-strain SARS-CoV-2 was expressed by an Ad26 vector, which formed the vaccine. Some clones are missing from TCRdb's copy, which holds only in-frame ones; the method was immunoSEQ multiplex PCR. The top ten hold roughly 12% of the sample, which has 510,000 or so clones, roughly 89% seen once. The data belong to a study of Ad26.COV2.S vaccination and SARS-CoV-2 variants. Study context: The study gave Ad26.COV2.S intramuscularly, once or twice 56 days apart.

Whole-study results and caveats: Responses of T cells in total may have been underestimated by the TCR breadth and depth analyses. While placebo recipients had lower spike-specific TCR breadth, vaccine recipients had more.

Germline V CDR1 and CDR2: SQVTM, ANQGSEA. The CDR3 runs 12 residues. The V end was cut by 7 bases, the J end by 8 bases, with 16 bases between. Here the sequenced sample was peripheral blood, taken in a trial of Ad26.COV2.S vaccine versus placebo. V gene TRBV29-1 combines with J gene TRBJ2-3; tentative D call: TRBD2 (5 bases). The clonotype was recovered from a person between 18 and 60 years old who received the Ad26.COV2.S COVID-19 vaccine or a placebo. CDR3 bases: TGCAGCGGAAGAATAGACGAGGGTACGCAGTATTTT. The encoded protein is CSGRIDEGTQYF.